The present TCR beta chain was sequenced within a study of Ad26.COV2.S vaccination and SARS-CoV-2 variants. General study findings and limits: Reportedly, after vaccination the spike-specific CD8+ and CD4+ T cell responses displayed substantial breadth. Placebo recipients had lower spike-specific TCR breadth than vaccine recipients. Vaccine and placebo recipients had similar non-spike TCR breadth. Total T cell responses may have been underestimated by the TCR breadth and depth analyses.

Details on this clone: The antigen remains unidentified.

The CDR3 has 15 amino acids. CDR1 LNHNV and CDR2 YYDKDF come from the germline V gene (reference sequence). Trimming took 8 bases from V and 0 from J, leaving 16 bases between them. Assay: immunoSEQ multiplex PCR; the TCRdb copy retains only in-frame clones and omits some. Of around 170,000 clones in the sample, roughly 87% were seen once. Here the sequenced sample was peripheral blood, taken after recovery from COVID-19. The V gene is TRBV15, the J gene TRBJ1-1; the D is unclear. The TCR comes from a human donor who had recovered from COVID-19. The CDR3 sequence: CATVRDRGMNTEAFF. The CDR3 DNA reads as TGTGCCACCGTTCGGGATCGAGGGATGAACACTGAAGCTTTCTTT.